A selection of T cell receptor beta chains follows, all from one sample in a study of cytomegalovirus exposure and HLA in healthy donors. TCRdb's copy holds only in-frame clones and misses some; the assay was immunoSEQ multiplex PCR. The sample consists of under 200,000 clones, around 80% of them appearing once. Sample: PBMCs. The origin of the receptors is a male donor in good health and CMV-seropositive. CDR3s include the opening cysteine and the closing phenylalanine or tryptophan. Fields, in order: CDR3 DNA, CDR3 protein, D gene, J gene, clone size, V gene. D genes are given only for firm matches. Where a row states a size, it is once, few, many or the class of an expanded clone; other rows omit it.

CDR3nt: TGTGCCAGCAGCTTGGCTGGGGGGGCCGAGCAGTACTTC
CDR3aa: CASSLAGGAEQYF
d_gene: -
j_gene: TRBJ2-7
abundance: -
v_gene: TRBV5-4

CDR3nt: TGTGCCAGCAGCGTAGTTTGGACAGCCAACACCGGGGAGCTGTTTTTT
CDR3aa: CASSVVWTANTGELFF
d_gene: -
j_gene: TRBJ2-2
abundance: few
v_gene: TRBV9

CDR3nt: TGTGCCAGCAGCGTGGCCGCCCCCAATGAGCAGTTCTTC
CDR3aa: CASSVAAPNEQFF
d_gene: -
j_gene: TRBJ2-1
abundance: -
v_gene: TRBV9

CDR3nt: TGTGCCAGCAGTTTAACAGGGGGGATAGGAGAGACCCAGTACTTC
CDR3aa: CASSLTGGIGETQYF
d_gene: TRBD1
j_gene: TRBJ2-5
abundance: -
v_gene: TRBV7-9

CDR3nt: TGTGCCAGCAGCCCCGGGACAGGGACAGGTGGCTACACCTTC
CDR3aa: CASSPGTGTGGYTF
d_gene: TRBD1
j_gene: TRBJ1-2
abundance: -
v_gene: TRBV7-9

CDR3nt: TGCGCCAGAACCGGTCCGGGACAGGGGGGGGACAACTATGGCTACACCTTC
CDR3aa: CARTGPGQGGDNYGYTF
d_gene: TRBD1
j_gene: TRBJ1-2
abundance: once
v_gene: TRBV4-1

CDR3nt: TGTGCCAGCAGTTACAGACAGGGTTTAGCTGAAGCTTTCTTT
CDR3aa: CASSYRQGLAEAFF
d_gene: TRBD1
j_gene: TRBJ1-1
abundance: -
v_gene: TRBV6-5

CDR3nt: TGTGCCAGCAGCCACCAGGGGGCATGTGAAAAACTGTTTTTT
CDR3aa: CASSHQGACEKLFF
d_gene: TRBD1
j_gene: TRBJ1-4
abundance: -
v_gene: TRBV11-3

CDR3nt: TGTGCCACCAGCAGAGTGGCAGGGGGGCTTCGGGGAGAAAAACTGTTTTTT
CDR3aa: CATSRVAGGLRGEKLFF
d_gene: TRBD1
j_gene: TRBJ1-4
abundance: few
v_gene: TRBV15

CDR3nt: TGTGCCAGCAGCCCACCCACGGGTTACGAGCAGTACTTC
CDR3aa: CASSPPTGYEQYF
d_gene: -
j_gene: TRBJ2-7
abundance: -
v_gene: TRBV6-5

CDR3nt: TGTGCCAGCAGCTTAGTTGTGGGGACAGGGGTCTATGGCTACACCTTC
CDR3aa: CASSLVVGTGVYGYTF
d_gene: TRBD1
j_gene: TRBJ1-2
abundance: -
v_gene: TRBV11-3

CDR3nt: TGTGCCAGTAGGGAACGGGGAAACCACTATGGCTACACCTTC
CDR3aa: CASRERGNHYGYTF
d_gene: -
j_gene: TRBJ1-2
abundance: -
v_gene: TRBV19

CDR3nt: TGTGCCAGCAGCTTAGGGACAGTTTACGAAAAACTGTTTTTT
CDR3aa: CASSLGTVYEKLFF
d_gene: -
j_gene: TRBJ1-4
abundance: once
v_gene: TRBV13

CDR3nt: TGTGCCAGCAGCTTAATTGGGGGGACCAACAATGAGCAGTTCTTC
CDR3aa: CASSLIGGTNNEQFF
d_gene: -
j_gene: TRBJ2-1
abundance: few
v_gene: TRBV27

CDR3nt: TGTGCCAGTAGTCGAGGCAGGGGAGGGCTGAACACTGAAGCTTTCTTT
CDR3aa: CASSRGRGGLNTEAFF
d_gene: -
j_gene: TRBJ1-1
abundance: once
v_gene: TRBV19

CDR3nt: TGTGCCTGGATCCCCTCGTGGCAGGGCACTGAAGCTTTCTTT
CDR3aa: CAWIPSWQGTEAFF
d_gene: -
j_gene: TRBJ1-1
abundance: -
v_gene: TRBV30

CDR3nt: TGCGCCAGCAGCCAAGTCAACAGGATCTCTGGAAACACCATATATTTT
CDR3aa: CASSQVNRISGNTIYF
d_gene: -
j_gene: TRBJ1-3
abundance: -
v_gene: TRBV4-1